Listed below are T cell receptor beta chains from one sample, sequenced in a study of cytomegalovirus exposure and HLA in healthy donors. The assay was immunoSEQ multiplex PCR, and TCRdb's table has in-frame clones only and misses some. The sample table includes just over 80,000 clones. The sequencing sample was made of PBMCs. The receptors derive from a woman aged 25 to 39 in good health and CMV-seronegative. Each CDR3 is given with its conserved first and last residue. D genes are given only for firm matches.

j_gene	v_gene	d_gene	CDR3aa
TRBJ1-3	TRBV18	.	CASSPELSWISGNTIYF
TRBJ2-7	TRBV7-6	TRBD1	CASSPGTGAYEQYF
TRBJ1-1	TRBV7-2	TRBD1	CASSFRDRGSEAFF
TRBJ1-1	TRBV11-2	.	CASSPIPTEAFF
TRBJ1-4	TRBV4-2	.	CASSQGGTTNEKLFF
TRBJ2-3	TRBV19	TRBD2	CASKDSGRAPDTQYF
TRBJ1-5	TRBV19	.	CASSIGWGQDQPQHF
TRBJ2-2	TRBV5-1	TRBD2	CASSPAGTSGTGELFF
TRBJ2-3	TRBV5-1	TRBD2	CASSLEGLADTQYF
TRBJ2-7	TRBV27	.	CASSSPVRKRESYEQYF
TRBJ1-1	TRBV28	TRBD1	CATMTGLSGAFF
TRBJ2-1	TRBV9	.	CASSPGITSRYEQFF
TRBJ2-1	TRBV30	.	CAWSVLTYNEQFF
TRBJ2-3	TRBV19	.	CASMAAAGTDTQYF
TRBJ1-2	TRBV5-4	.	CASSLGGRGYGYTF
TRBJ1-1	TRBV4-2	.	CASSQERGGTEAFF
TRBJ1-2	TRBV14	.	CASSQDGRTVYGYTF
TRBJ1-1	TRBV4-1	TRBD1	CASRVDRGNTEAFF
TRBJ2-5	TRBV5-1	.	CASSPSDYPEETQYF
TRBJ1-1	TRBV7-9	.	CASSLLRSTALNTEAFF